Listed here are 18 T cell receptor beta chains from one sample, sequenced in a study of tissue T cells after allogeneic stem cell transplantation. Here immunoSEQ multiplex PCR was the method, and the copy in TCRdb shows in-frame clones only, minus some. This sample has about 26,000 clones, with roughly nine tenths found just once. Here the sequenced sample was blood, taken before transplantation. These receptors were collected from a male donor at least 60 years old who later had graft-versus-host disease after an allogeneic stem cell transplant.

V is TRBV24-1 and J is TRBJ2-2, with TRBD2 matching 8 bases. The V segment lost 4 bases and the J segment 7 bases; nucleotides outside the gene matches: 7. The CDR3 length is 15 residues. Germline loops: CDR1 KGHDR, CDR2 SFDVKD. The CDR3 DNA reads as TGTGCCACCAGTGAACGGACTAGCTGGGGCGGGGAGCTGTTTTTT. It translates to CATSERTSWGGELFF.

V usage is TRBV18 and J usage is TRBJ2-2, with 8 bases matching TRBD1. CDR3 size: 16 residues. In germline, CDR1 is KGHSH, CDR2 LQKENI. J was trimmed by 6 bases and V by 10 bases; bases with no gene match: 16. CDR3 sequence (DNA): TGTGCCACTAAGGACAGGGTAACTTTTACCGCCGGGGAGCTGTTTTTT. It yields the protein CATKDRVTFTAGELFF.

This chain joins TRBV19 and TRBJ2-2, with 12 positions matching TRBD2. Germline CDR1 is LNHDA and CDR2 is SQIVND (reference sequence). The CDR3 is 15 amino acids. Trimming cost V 6 bases and J 5 bases; bases outside gene matches: 4. The CDR3 nucleotides are TGTGCCAGTAGACTAGGACTAGCGGGGACCGGGGAGCTGTTTTTT. Protein: CASRLGLAGTGELFF. Full variable domain (missing parts from reference TRBV19 and TRBJ2-2): DGGITQSPKYLFRKEGQNVTLSCEQNLNHDAMYWYRQDPGQGLRLIYYSQIVNDFQKGDIAEGYSVSREKKESFPLTVTSAQKNPTAFYLCASRLGLAGTGELFFGEGSRLTVL.

This chain links TRBV19 with TRBJ1-5; no reliable D call. Between the trimmed V and J ends, which lost 2 bases and 2 bases, there was a span of 7 bases. The CDR3 is made up of 14 amino acids. From germline, CDR1 is LNHDA and CDR2 SQIVND (reference sequence). The CDR3 loop reads CASSILDGNQPQHF. The DNA for the CDR3 is TGTGCCAGTAGTATACTTGACGGCAATCAGCCCCAGCATTTT.

The chain has TRBV3-1 (or the pseudogene TRBV3-2) and TRBJ1-5; D remains ambiguous. The CDR3 runs to 15 residues. Germline V lookup: CDR1 LGHDT, CDR2 YNNKEL (reference sequence). The V gene lost 1 base and the J gene lost 4 bases, with 11 bases spanning the gap. The CDR3 coding sequence is TGTGCCAGCAGCCAAGGGGTACTTGTTAATCAGCCCCAGCATTTT. As protein: CASSQGVLVNQPQHF.

This chain uses TRBV15 with TRBJ2-3, with D hard to call. CDR3 length equals 15 residues. V lost 0 bases and J lost 5, with 12 bases in between. From germline, CDR1 is LNHNV and CDR2 YYDKDF (reference sequence). CDR3 residues: CATSRDFILGDTQYF. In DNA, the CDR3 is TGTGCCACCAGCAGAGATTTTATCTTGGGAGATACGCAGTATTTT. The full variable domain, with the rest looked up from reference TRBV15 and TRBJ2-3, is DAMVIQNPRYQVTQFGKPVTLSCSQTLNHNVMYWYQQKSSQAPKLLFHYYDKDFNNEADTPDNFQSRRPNTSFCFLDIRSPGLGDTAMYLCATSRDFILGDTQYFGPGTRLTVL.

The chain recombines TRBV29-1 with TRBJ2-5, with a tentative D call TRBD2 (5 bases). The CDR3 is 14 amino acids. The germline V gene encodes CDR1 SQVTM and CDR2 ANQGSEA. The ends were cut back, 4 bases at V and 6 bases at J, with 18 bases in the middle. Written as DNA, the CDR3 is TGCAGCGTTGGTCCCGTCCTAGCTCACCAGACCCAGTACTTC. Translating it yields CSVGPVLAHQTQYF. Together with reference TRBV29-1 and TRBJ2-5, the CDR3 gives the full variable domain: SAVISQKPSRDICQRGTSLTIQCQVDSQVTMMFWYRQQPGQSLTLIATANQGSEATYESGFVIDKFPISRPNLTFSTLTVSNMSPEDSSIYLCSVGPVLAHQTQYFGPGTRLLVL.

V usage is TRBV2 and J usage is TRBJ2-7; no reliable D call. CDR1 and CDR2 from the germline V gene are SNHLY and FYNNEI. The V gene lost 9 bases and the J gene lost 1 base, with 7 bases spanning the gap. The CDR3 is 11 amino acids. The CDR3 DNA reads TGTGCCAGTAAACTGTCCTACGAGCAGTACTTC. As protein: CASKLSYEQYF.

This clone was observed a few times. The gene calls are TRBV9 and TRBJ2-2; a weak D match, TRBD2 (6 bases). From germline, CDR1 is SGDLS and CDR2 YYNGEE. The CDR3 is 16 amino acids. The germline V and J ends were trimmed by 4 bases and 1 base, with 14 bases remaining between them. CDR3 nucleotides: TGTGCCAGCAGCCCTTTTGATAGCGGGAACACCGGGGAGCTGTTTTTT. This codes for CASSPFDSGNTGELFF.

This clone was seen only a few times. This sequence joins TRBV4-1 and TRBJ2-7; possibly TRBD2 for D (5 bases). V lost 0 bases and J 2 bases, leaving 5 bases between the germline ends. The CDR3 contains 13 residues. In germline, CDR1 is MGHRA, CDR2 YSYEKL. CDR3 sequence reads: CASSQERAYEQYF. DNA for the CDR3: TGCGCCAGCAGCCAAGAGAGGGCCTACGAGCAGTACTTC.

This clone has just one count. V gene TRBV18 combines with J gene TRBJ2-5; 13 nucleotides line up with TRBD2. V lost 2 bases, J lost 5 bases, and 11 bases stayed unmatched. The CDR3 extends over 18 amino acids. CDR1 is KGHSH and CDR2 is LQKENI in the germline V gene. The CDR3 region is CASSPARLAGGSRETQYF. CDR3 bases: TGTGCCAGCTCACCAGCGAGACTAGCGGGGGGATCCCGGGAGACCCAGTACTTC.

The chain joins TRBV10-3 to TRBJ2-3; no clear D gene. This CDR3 has 12 residues. With 11 bases removed from V and 6 bases from J, the gap between germline ends came to 15 bases. Germline V lookup: CDR1 ENHRY, CDR2 SYGVKD. The CDR3 DNA reads TGTGCCGCCCGCGGCTCTGGGGATACGCAGTATTTT. Translated, it gives CAARGSGDTQYF.

The V call is TRBV28, the J call TRBJ2-1; D is unclear. CDR3 length equals 14 residues. Per germline, CDR1 MDHEN and CDR2 SYDVKM. V lost 3 bases and J 10 bases, leaving 16 bases between the germline ends. The CDR3 sequence: CASSFGLVRREQFF. The CDR3 nucleotides read TGTGCCAGCAGTTTCGGGCTAGTTCGGCGCGAGCAGTTCTTC.

This clone was detected only once. The J gene is TRBJ2-4, the V gene TRBV7-2, with 8 bases identical to TRBD1. The CDR3 is 16 residues long. Germline V gives CDR1 SGHTA, CDR2 FQGNSA. Unmatched junction bases numbered 6, after V lost 5 bases and J lost 0 bases. The CDR3 DNA reads as TGTGCCAGCAGCCCAAGGACAGGGATAGCCAAAAACATTCAGTACTTC. It is translated as CASSPRTGIAKNIQYF.

The chain joins TRBV5-5 to TRBJ2-2, with TRBD1 as a possible D gene (7 bases). Germline CDR1 and CDR2: SGHKS and YYEKEE (reference sequence). Trimming took 3 bases from V and 7 from J, leaving 19 bases between them. CDR3 size: 16 residues. CDR3 DNA sequence: TGTGCCAGCAGCTATAGAGGGGCAGGGGGGAACGGGGAGCTGTTTTTT. This gives the protein CASSYRGAGGNGELFF.

The chain links TRBV3-1 (or the pseudogene TRBV3-2) to TRBJ1-4, with 10 bases fitting TRBD1. Germline V gives CDR1 LGHDT, CDR2 YNNKEL (reference sequence). Trimming took 10 bases from V and 8 from J; bases not matched to a gene: 10. This CDR3 is 14 amino acids long. DNA of the CDR3: TGTGCCACCACCGGGGGACAGGGGAAAGAAAAACTGTTTTTT. Residues: CATTGGQGKEKLFF.

V and J are TRBV20-1 and TRBJ1-4; D may be TRBD1 (6 bases). Germline CDR1 is DFQATT and CDR2 is SNEGSKA (reference sequence). This CDR3 is built from 17 residues. V was trimmed by 3 bases and J by 3 bases, leaving 20 bases between them. CDR3 DNA sequence: TGCAGTGCTAGTCCCCTCCAGGCGGGGGCTTCTAATGAAAAACTGTTTTTT. Protein product: CSASPLQAGASNEKLFF.

V gene TRBV5-1 combines with J gene TRBJ2-7, with D possibly matching TRBD1 (6 bases). The V gene's germline CDR1 is SGHRS and CDR2 YFSETQ. Trimming removed 4 bases at V and 2 bases at J, with 13 bases between. The CDR3 sequence is 14 residues long. The CDR3 DNA reads as TGCGCCAGCAGCGGTGGACAGAGAGCCTACGAGCAGTACTTC. Translation gives CASSGGQRAYEQYF.